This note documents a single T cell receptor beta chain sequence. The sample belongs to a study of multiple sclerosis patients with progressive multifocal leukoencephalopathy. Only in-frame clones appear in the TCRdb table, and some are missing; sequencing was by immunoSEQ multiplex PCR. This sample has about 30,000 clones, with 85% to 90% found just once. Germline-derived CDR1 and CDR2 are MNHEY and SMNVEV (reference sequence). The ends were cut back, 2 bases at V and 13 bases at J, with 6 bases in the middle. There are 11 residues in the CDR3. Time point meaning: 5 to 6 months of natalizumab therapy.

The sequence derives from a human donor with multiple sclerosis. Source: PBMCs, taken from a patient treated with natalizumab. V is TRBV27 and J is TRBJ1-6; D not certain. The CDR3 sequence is CASSLRGPLHF. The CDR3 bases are TGTGCCAGCAGTTTACGTGGGCCCCTCCACTTT.